This T cell receptor beta chain is from a study of regulatory T cells in long-lasting Graves disease. V trimming: 4 bases; J trimming: 4 bases; junction bases outside the gene matches: 5. The CDR3 runs 15 residues. CDR1 is SGHDN and CDR2 is FVKESK in the germline V gene. Researchers made TCR beta libraries by using iRepertoire HTBI primers and running Arm-PCR on CDR3 regions. MiXCR, run by TCRdb on the multiplex PCR reads, gives a single entry per CDR3 protein. The table has 550,000 or so distinct CDR3 sequences, about 12% seen once. The time point is: newly diagnosed GD, antithyroid drugs for less than 3 months. Making the TCR library involved RNA that had been extracted from PBMCs. This clonotype was detected many times. The same data also contributed to another study, on T cells in Graves' hyperthyroidism and ophthalmopathy.

The specimen comprised peripheral blood mononuclear cells (PBMCs), sampled at new diagnosis, from a patient treated with antithyroid drugs. The sequence was obtained from a woman aged 30 to 39 with Graves disease. The V gene is TRBV14, the J gene TRBJ2-2, with TRBD1 matching over 8 bases. The CDR3 protein is CASSLYRGTTGELFF. The DNA of the CDR3 is TGTGCCAGCAGCCTCTACAGGGGGACCACCGGGGAGCTGTTTTTT.